This entry lists 25 T cell receptor beta chains sequenced from one sample in a study of T cells after yellow fever vaccination. Each CDR3 protein gets one entry after TCRdb re-called the 5' RACE reads with MiXCR. The data contain around 250,000 distinct CDR3 sequences, 6.9% of them singletons. Sample: CD4+ T cells sorted from PBMCs, taken 15 days after the yellow fever booster vaccination. The receptors were sampled from a man aged 25-45 years who received the YFV17D yellow fever vaccine.

Many counts were recorded for this clonotype. This chain uses TRBV7-9 with TRBJ2-7; unclear D gene. Trimming stripped 4 bases from V and 3 bases from J, with 10 bases between. Germline V gene lookup returns CDR1 SEHNR and CDR2 FQNEAQ (reference sequence). This CDR3 region has 13 residues. The CDR3 bases are TGTGCCAGCAGCTCCACCCCTGTCTACGAGCAGTACTTC. Amino acid sequence: CASSSTPVYEQYF.

This clonotype was counted at least ten times. V usage is TRBV12-3 or TRBV12-4 and J usage is TRBJ2-7, with TRBD2 matching 12 bases. This CDR3 has 16 residues. V trimming: 6 bases; J trimming: 4 bases; junction bases outside the gene matches: 10. The CDR3 nucleotides read TGTGCCAGCAGCGCTAGCCTGACTAGCGGGAGTTACGAGCAGTACTTC. Protein product: CASSASLTSGSYEQYF.

This clonotype has at least ten counts. The rearrangement joins TRBV30 to TRBJ2-6; D is ambiguous. Looked up from germline, CDR1 is GTSNPN and CDR2 is SVGIG (reference sequence). The V gene lost 2 bases and the J gene lost 1 base, with 12 bases spanning the gap. The CDR3 has 16 amino acids. The CDR3 DNA sequence: TGTGCCTGGAGTAAAGGTGCGAAGTCTGGGGCCAACGTCCTGACTTTC. Residues: CAWSKGAKSGANVLTF.

This clonotype has a handful of counts. This chain links TRBV5-1 with TRBJ1-1, with 8 bases identical to TRBD1. Germline values: CDR1 SGHRS, CDR2 YFSETQ. The length of the CDR3 is 14 residues. V lost 4 bases to trimming and J lost 2 bases; unmatched junction nucleotides: 4. CDR3 in amino acids: CASSPDRVNTEAFF. DNA of the CDR3: TGCGCCAGCAGCCCGGACAGGGTCAACACTGAAGCTTTCTTT.

The chain combines TRBV11-3 with TRBJ2-1; 10 nucleotides agree with TRBD2. V trimming: 1 base; J trimming: 2 bases; junction bases outside the gene matches: 8. Germline loops: CDR1 SGHNT, CDR2 YENEEA. The CDR3 runs to 18 residues. The chain's CDR3 is CASSLVSGGGGAYNEQFF. DNA for the CDR3: TGTGCCAGCAGCTTAGTCAGCGGGGGGGGCGGGGCCTACAATGAGCAGTTCTTC.

A few counts support this clonotype. V gene TRBV29-1 combines with J gene TRBJ1-6, with D perhaps matching TRBD1 (6 bases). The CDR3 runs 16 residues. CDR1 and CDR2 (germline): SQVTM, ANQGSEA. CDR3 sequence reads: CSINPEGGIVHSPLHF. The DNA of the CDR3 is TGCAGTATCAACCCAGAGGGGGGCATCGTCCATTCACCCCTCCACTTT.

CDR3 coding DNA: TGCGCCAGCAACCCGACTAGCGGGACCACCTACGAGCAGTACTTC. Residues: CASNPTSGTTYEQYF. The rearrangement uses TRBV5-1 and TRBJ2-7, with 11 bases lining up with TRBD2. The CDR3 totals 15 residues. Germline V CDR1 and CDR2: SGHRS, YFSETQ. V dropped 6 bases and J dropped 2; count of bases not matched to a gene: 7.

V usage is TRBV11-2 and J usage is TRBJ2-6; 10 nucleotides match TRBD2. CDR1 and CDR2 from the germline V gene are SGHAT and FQNNGV. V shed 5 bases and J 0 bases; nucleotides not matched to a gene: 10. The CDR3 loop spans 19 amino acids. The CDR3 loop reads CASSPRWTSGTSGANVLTF. CDR3 nucleotide sequence: TGTGCCAGCAGCCCCAGATGGACTAGCGGCACCTCTGGGGCCAACGTCCTGACTTTC.

This clonotype was recorded a few times. The CDR3, as DNA: TGCAGCGTTGCACTTCGCCTCACTAGTTCCGAGCAGTACTTC. This translates into CSVALRLTSSEQYF. The chain uses TRBV29-1 and TRBJ2-7; D is perhaps TRBD2 (5 bases). The CDR3 sequence is 14 residues long. V lost 4 bases and J lost 6, with 19 bases in between. Germline V gene lookup returns CDR1 SQVTM and CDR2 ANQGSEA.

This clonotype was seen only a few times. V is TRBV7-9 and J is TRBJ1-5, with 7 positions matching TRBD1. Germline lookup yields CDR1 SEHNR and CDR2 FQNEAQ (reference sequence). The CDR3 is made up of 14 amino acids. V trimming: 5 bases; J trimming: 3 bases; junction bases outside the gene matches: 4. The CDR3 loop is CASSRGQSNQPQHF. The CDR3 DNA sequence: TGTGCCAGCAGCCGGGGACAGTCCAATCAGCCCCAGCATTTT.

This clonotype was counted many times. J is TRBJ2-1 and V is TRBV12-3 or TRBV12-4; 8 bases are shared with TRBD2. CDR3 size: 13 residues. The J segment lost 9 bases and the V segment lost 7 bases, leaving 8 bases of the junction unmatched. The CDR3 loop reads CASIFTSGGEQFF. In nucleotides, the CDR3 is TGTGCCAGCATCTTTACTAGCGGCGGTGAGCAGTTCTTC.

This clonotype has at least ten counts. The chain links TRBV9 to TRBJ2-1, with D maybe TRBD2 (5 bases). The ends were cut back, 0 bases at V and 4 bases at J, with 11 bases in the middle. The germline V gene encodes CDR1 SGDLS and CDR2 YYNGEE. The CDR3 length is 15 residues. The CDR3 DNA reads TGTGCCAGCAGCGTAGTAGCGCACTCTTACAATGAGCAGTTCTTC. This translates into CASSVVAHSYNEQFF. Looking up the rest from reference TRBV9 and TRBJ2-1 gives the full variable domain: DSGVTQTPKHLITATGQRVTLRCSPRSGDLSVYWYQQSLDQGLQFLIQYYNGEERAKGNILERFSAQQFPDLHSELNLSSLELGDSALYFCASSVVAHSYNEQFFGPGTRLTVL.

This clonotype came up a few times. V is TRBV20-1 and J is TRBJ1-4; no clear D. The V end was cut by 2 bases, the J end by 5 bases, with 18 bases between. The CDR3 sequence is 16 residues long. Germline CDR1 is DFQATT and CDR2 is SNEGSKA (reference sequence). DNA of the CDR3: TGCAGTGCTAGATCGGCGGAGGGAAGGGAGAATGAAAAACTGTTTTTT. It specifies CSARSAEGRENEKLFF.

This clonotype was observed a few times. V usage is TRBV7-2 and J usage is TRBJ2-7, with 7 positions matching TRBD1. The germline V gene has CDR1 SGHTA and CDR2 FQGNSA. The CDR3 consists of 12 residues. V was clipped by 5 bases and J by 5 bases; unmatched bases: 3. CDR3 nucleotide sequence: TGTGCCAGCAGCCAAGACAGGGACGAGCAGTACTTC. This translates into CASSQDRDEQYF. The full variable domain, with the rest looked up from reference TRBV7-2 and TRBJ2-7, is GAGVSQSPSNKVTEKGKDVELRCDPISGHTALYWYRQSLGQGLEFLIYFQGNSAPDKSGLPSDRFSAERTGGSVSTLTIQRTQQEDSAVYLCASSQDRDEQYFGPGTRLTVT.

J is TRBJ2-3 and V is TRBV7-3; D ambiguous. From germline, CDR1 is SGHTA and CDR2 FQGTGA. The CDR3 loop spans 15 amino acids. Trimming pared 4 bases from V and 1 base from J, leaving 12 bases between. As DNA, the CDR3 is TGTGCCAGCAGCTCTCGAGGTGGGGGCACAGATACGCAGTATTTT. Translating it yields CASSSRGGGTDTQYF.

There are a few counts of this clonotype. The V call is TRBV29-1, the J call TRBJ2-3; a weak D match, TRBD2 (6 bases). The CDR3 is 14 residues long. CDR1 SQVTM and CDR2 ANQGSEA come from the germline V gene. Trimming pared 4 bases from V and 3 bases from J, leaving 14 bases between. The CDR3 bases are TGCAGCGTTGTCCCCCCGGGGACTACAGATACGCAGTATTTT. This gives the protein CSVVPPGTTDTQYF.

This clonotype was recorded at least ten times. The CDR3 DNA is TGCGCCAGCAGTGGTGGTCACAGTGGCGGGAGTGCATACGAGCAGTACTTC. Amino acid sequence: CASSGGHSGGSAYEQYF. The chain employs TRBV10-1 and TRBJ2-7, with 7 bases aligning to TRBD2. V was clipped by 4 bases and J by 4 bases; unmatched bases: 16. Looked up from germline, CDR1 is WNHNN and CDR2 is SYGVQD (reference sequence). CDR3 length: 17 amino acids.

This chain uses TRBV6-5 with TRBJ1-5; a weak D match, TRBD1 (6 bases). Per the germline V gene, CDR1 is MNHEY and CDR2 is SVGAGI. This CDR3 has 16 amino acids. Deletions cut 2 bases from V and 1 base from J, with 12 bases between. This CDR3 is CASSYQAGVSNQPQHF. DNA of the CDR3: TGTGCCAGCAGTTACCAGGCAGGGGTGAGCAATCAGCCCCAGCATTTT.

The J gene is TRBJ2-7, the V gene TRBV4-2; 8 nucleotides line up with TRBD2. CDR1 and CDR2 (germline): LGHNA, YNFKEQ. This CDR3 comprises 15 residues. Trimming removed 0 bases from V and 6 bases from J; junction bases left unmatched: 7. The CDR3: CASSQDHAAGAEQYF. In DNA form, the CDR3 reads TGTGCCAGCAGCCAAGATCATGCAGCGGGAGCCGAGCAGTACTTC.

The chain has TRBV18 and TRBJ1-1; D ambiguous. Trimming stripped 3 bases from V and 1 base from J, with 9 bases between. CDR3 size: 14 residues. Per germline, CDR1 KGHSH and CDR2 LQKENI. The CDR3 coding sequence is TGTGCCAGCTCACCCTCTTCCGGGAACACTGAAGCTTTCTTT. Encoded protein: CASSPSSGNTEAFF.

There are a few counts of this clonotype. The chain combines TRBV2 with TRBJ2-7, with D perhaps matching TRBD1 or TRBD2 (5 bases each). CDR1 is SNHLY, CDR2 FYNNEI, per germline. Trimming removed 4 bases from V and 3 bases from J, with 13 bases in between. The CDR3 has 14 amino acids. CDR3 sequence: CASSGDRTIYEQYF. DNA of the CDR3: TGTGCCAGCAGTGGGGACCGAACCATCTACGAGCAGTACTTC.

The J gene is TRBJ1-1, the V gene TRBV6-1, with TRBD1 matching over 8 bases. The germline CDR1 and CDR2 sequences are MNHNS and SASEGT. The CDR3 runs to 17 residues. The trim removed 5 bases at V and 5 bases at J, leaving 16 bases unmatched. CDR3 in amino acids: CASSPSPRRQGNTEAFF. CDR3 DNA: TGTGCCAGCAGTCCATCTCCCCGGAGACAGGGGAATACTGAAGCTTTCTTT.

This clonotype was observed many times. The rearrangement joins TRBV12-3 or TRBV12-4 to TRBJ2-7; D remains ambiguous. Trimming cost V 6 bases and J 0 bases, with 6 bases left between them. There are 12 residues in the CDR3. For the CDR3, the DNA is TGTGCCAGCAGCGGTTCCTCCTACGAGCAGTACTTC. This gives the protein CASSGSSYEQYF.

This clonotype has a count of ten or more. The rearrangement joins TRBV21-1 to TRBJ2-5. TRBV21-1 is marked as a pseudogene. The CDR3 spans 15 residues. CDR3 nucleotides: TGTGCCAGCAGCAATCAGCCAGCGAACCAAGAGACCCAGTACTTC. Translation gives CASSNQPANQETQYF.

The sample holds many counts of this clonotype. The chain combines TRBV5-1 with TRBJ2-1; 11 bases are shared with TRBD2. Germline lookup yields CDR1 SGHRS and CDR2 YFSETQ. The trim removed 1 base at V and 9 bases at J, leaving 6 bases unmatched. The CDR3 length is 15 residues. The CDR3 bases are TGCGCCAGCAGCTTGTCTAGCGGGAGGATCTTTGAGCAGTTCTTC. Encoded protein: CASSLSSGRIFEQFF.